The 32 T cell receptor beta chains given below trace back to one sample, sequenced in a study of cytomegalovirus exposure and HLA in healthy donors. Libraries were prepared by immunoSEQ multiplex PCR; TCRdb keeps only in-frame clonotypes and omits some of them. The sample gives under 75,000 clones, 70% to 90% of which show up once; 3% is in the top ten. The specimen was PBMCs. Receptors were obtained from a man aged 25 to 40 in good health and CMV-seronegative.

This rearrangement joins TRBV4-1 to TRBJ1-4, with D maybe TRBD1 (5 bases). CDR3 length equals 16 residues. Germline-derived CDR1 and CDR2 are MGHRA and YSYEKL. The ends were cut back, 1 base at V and 3 bases at J, with 12 bases in the middle. Written as DNA, the CDR3 is TGCGCCAGCAGCCAAGTCGGGGGGGTAGCTAATGAAAAACTGTTTTTT. It translates to CASSQVGGVANEKLFF.

The rearrangement uses TRBV6-5 and TRBJ2-7, with D maybe TRBD1 (5 bases). Between the trimmed V and J ends, which lost 6 bases and 2 bases, there was a span of 11 bases. Germline loops: CDR1 MNHEY, CDR2 SVGAGI. This CDR3 contains 13 residues. The CDR3 sequence: CASSNAGPYEQYF. The CDR3 DNA follows: TGTGCCAGCAGCAACGCAGGGCCCTACGAGCAGTACTTC.

This clone is categorized as medium-sized (0.01 to 0.1%). The chain employs TRBV18 and TRBJ2-5; D is undetermined. V was cut by 0 bases and J by 4 bases, with 12 bases left in between. The CDR3 is 15 residues long. Germline V gives CDR1 KGHSH, CDR2 LQKENI. The CDR3 nucleotides are TGTGCCAGCTCACCACCAGACCCCACGGGAGAGACCCAGTACTTC. As protein: CASSPPDPTGETQYF.

The chain has TRBV28 and TRBJ1-5; possible D gene TRBD1, 6 bases. V was clipped by 3 bases and J by 2 bases, with 29 bases between them. CDR3 length equals 21 residues. Germline V gives CDR1 MDHEN, CDR2 SYDVKM. This CDR3 is CASSLFSRGGGRGFGNQPQHF. The CDR3 DNA sequence: TGTGCCAGCAGTTTGTTTAGCCGGGGCGGGGGGCGAGGGTTTGGCAATCAGCCCCAGCATTTT.

A few counts support this clone. This chain joins TRBV6-4 and TRBJ2-2; possible D gene TRBD2, 5 bases. CDR1 and CDR2 from the germline V gene are MRHNA and SNTAGT. V gave up 0 bases and J gave up 0 bases, with 5 bases separating them. The CDR3 has 15 residues. The DNA of the CDR3 is TGTGCCAGCAGTGACTCTAGCGCGAACACCGGGGAGCTGTTTTTT. Protein product: CASSDSSANTGELFF.

This clone has only a few counts. CDR3 sequence: CASSLPSGGARQETQYF. CDR3 nucleotide sequence: TGTGCCAGCAGTTTGCCTAGCGGGGGGGCGAGGCAAGAGACCCAGTACTTC. This chain uses TRBV28 with TRBJ2-5, with TRBD2 matching over 12 bases. This CDR3 contains 17 residues. With V trimmed by 3 bases and J by 2 bases, 7 bases remained unmatched. CDR1 and CDR2 (germline): MDHEN, SYDVKM.

The chain couples TRBV7-8 to TRBJ2-7; D possibly corresponds to TRBD2 (6 bases). The CDR3 contains 15 residues. Between the trimmed V and J ends, which lost 1 base and 3 bases, there was a span of 13 bases. CDR1 and CDR2 (germline): SGHVS, FQNEAQ. CDR3 loop: CASSLGGRIGYEQYV. In DNA, the CDR3 is TGTGCCAGCAGCTTAGGGGGGAGGATCGGCTACGAGCAGTACGTC.

This chain joins TRBV5-1 and TRBJ2-7, with TRBD2 identical over 12 bases. Germline V gives CDR1 SGHRS, CDR2 YFSETQ. This CDR3 has 16 residues. With 4 bases clipped from V and 0 bases from J, the junction kept 5 bases outside the gene matches. CDR3 sequence reads: CASSRGLAGLSYEQYF. Written as DNA, the CDR3 is TGCGCCAGCAGCCGAGGACTAGCGGGGCTCTCCTACGAGCAGTACTTC.

The chain joins TRBV30 to TRBJ1-5; a weak D match, TRBD1 (6 bases). V gave up 3 bases and J gave up 5 bases, with 14 bases separating them. This CDR3 is built from 14 residues. CDR1 and CDR2 (germline): GTSNPN, SVGIG (reference sequence). CDR3 protein: CAWSRGQNHQPQHF. CDR3 DNA: TGTGCCTGGAGCAGAGGACAGAACCATCAGCCCCAGCATTTT.

This chain joins TRBV6-4 and TRBJ2-3, with a weak D call TRBD2 (7 bases). The CDR3 length is 15 residues. Trimming took off 8 bases at V and 1 base at J, with 16 bases between the two ends. Germline V gene data show CDR1 as MRHNA and CDR2 as SNTAGT. CDR3 protein: CASRRGGAGTDTQYF. CDR3 DNA sequence: TGTGCCAGCCGGAGAGGGGGGGCCGGCACAGATACGCAGTATTTT.

This chain uses TRBV18 with TRBJ2-5; D is undetermined. The CDR3 contains 13 residues. The V gene lost 1 base and the J gene lost 2 bases, with 5 bases spanning the gap. Germline V gene sequence: CDR1 KGHSH, CDR2 LQKENI. CDR3 in amino acids: CASSPLHQETQYF. The CDR3 DNA sequence: TGTGCCAGCTCACCACTCCATCAAGAGACCCAGTACTTC.

This clone was detected a few times. The chain carries TRBV6-1 and TRBJ2-7; 9 nucleotides agree with TRBD2. CDR1 and CDR2 from the germline V gene are MNHNS and SASEGT. Germline trimming cut 5 bases from V and 3 bases from J; bases unmatched to any gene: 5. This CDR3 has 14 amino acids. The DNA for the CDR3 is TGTGCCAGCAGTAATAGCGGGGGTGGCTACGAGCAGTACTTC. It translates to CASSNSGGGYEQYF.

The CDR3 loop is CASSKDIPSPYEQYF. The CDR3 coding sequence is TGTGCCAGCAGCAAAGATATCCCTAGCCCCTACGAGCAGTACTTC. The V gene is TRBV21-1, the J gene TRBJ2-7; TRBD2, the table's D call, was not compared with the DNA. TRBV21-1 has pseudogene status. CDR3 length: 15 amino acids.

The V call is TRBV6-1, the J call TRBJ2-7; D perhaps matches TRBD2 (6 bases). The CDR3 consists of 16 residues. Per the germline V gene, CDR1 is MNHNS and CDR2 is SASEGT. V was shortened by 2 bases and J by 0 bases, with 14 bases between the two germline ends. The CDR3 sequence is CASSEPHTGGSYEQYF. The CDR3 DNA sequence: TGTGCCAGCAGTGAACCCCATACCGGGGGCTCCTACGAGCAGTACTTC.

The rearrangement uses TRBV7-8 and TRBJ2-1; D not certain. The germline V gene encodes CDR1 SGHVS and CDR2 FQNEAQ. Trimming stripped 6 bases from V and 0 bases from J, with 12 bases between. The CDR3 spans 15 residues. Written as DNA, the CDR3 is TGTGCCAGCAGTTTTAAGTTCGGCTCCTACAATGAGCAGTTCTTC. Translation gives CASSFKFGSYNEQFF.

This clone was seen only a few times. The J gene is TRBJ2-5, the V gene TRBV30; D gene unclear. Germline lookup yields CDR1 GTSNPN and CDR2 SVGIG (reference sequence). The CDR3 has 11 amino acids. The germline V and J ends were trimmed by 3 bases and 6 bases, with 8 bases remaining between them. CDR3 sequence: CAWRTGQTQYF. The CDR3 DNA reads as TGTGCCTGGAGGACGGGTCAGACCCAGTACTTC.

This clone was counted only a few times. This sequence joins TRBV4-1 and TRBJ1-3; D might be TRBD1 (5 bases). The CDR3 is 16 residues long. V shed 3 bases and J shed 4 bases, with 16 bases lying between them. CDR1 is MGHRA and CDR2 is YSYEKL in the germline V gene. The CDR3 DNA sequence: TGCGCCAGCAGCCAGACTTCGGCGGGACGGGGAAACACCATATATTTT. Encoded protein: CASSQTSAGRGNTIYF.

This clone was recorded a few times. The chain combines TRBV6-1 with TRBJ1-2; tentatively, D is TRBD1 (6 bases). The germline CDR1 and CDR2 sequences are MNHNS and SASEGT. V shed 6 bases and J shed 4 bases, with 12 bases lying between them. The CDR3 contains 13 residues. The CDR3 nucleotides are TGTGCCAGCAGACTAGGACAGTTCTATGGCTACACCTTC. This sequence encodes CASRLGQFYGYTF.

The gene calls are TRBV5-6 and TRBJ2-1; D call uncertain. The CDR3 is 14 residues long. Germline V lookup: CDR1 SGHDT, CDR2 YYEEEE. V lost 0 bases and J lost 5, with 9 bases in between. In DNA form, the CDR3 reads TGTGCCAGCAGCTTGGCCCTTAGAAACAATGAGCAGTTCTTC. Amino acid sequence: CASSLALRNNEQFF.

The genes are TRBV5-5 and TRBJ2-5; TRBD2 is a possible D gene (5 bases). Germline values: CDR1 SGHKS, CDR2 YYEKEE (reference sequence). V was shortened by 0 bases and J by 5 bases, with 8 bases between the two germline ends. The CDR3 totals 13 residues. The CDR3 nucleotides are TGTGCCAGCAGCTTGGGAGGGCAGGAGACCCAGTACTTC. This gives the protein CASSLGGQETQYF.

This clone was recorded once. The rearrangement uses TRBV7-9 and TRBJ1-2; D unresolved. Looked up from germline, CDR1 is SEHNR and CDR2 is FQNEAQ (reference sequence). This CDR3 is 12 amino acids long. The V end lost 1 base, the J end lost 4 bases, and 4 bases lay between the germline ends. CDR3 sequence reads: CASSLVGYGYTF. The CDR3 DNA sequence: TGTGCCAGCAGCTTAGTCGGCTATGGCTACACCTTC.

The chain couples TRBV5-1 to TRBJ2-7; 9 nucleotides match TRBD2. Germline CDR1 SGHRS, CDR2 YFSETQ. With 2 bases clipped from V and 2 bases from J, the junction kept 5 bases outside the gene matches. This CDR3 is built from 15 residues. CDR3 nucleotides: TGCGCCAGCAGCTTATTAGCGGGGGACACCTACGAGCAGTACTTC. Protein sequence: CASSLLAGDTYEQYF.

This clone turned up a few times. In DNA form, the CDR3 reads TGTGCCAGTAGCAGAGGATCGTACTATGGCTACACCTTC. This encodes CASSRGSYYGYTF. V usage is TRBV19 and J usage is TRBJ1-2; D not certain. Germline CDR1 and CDR2: LNHDA and SQIVND (reference sequence). The ends were cut back, 6 bases at V and 3 bases at J, with 11 bases in the middle. The CDR3 is 13 residues long.

The CDR3 here is CSVDPSSGRPSDIQYF. The CDR3 coding sequence is TGCAGCGTTGACCCCTCTAGCGGGAGGCCGTCGGACATTCAGTACTTC. The chain has TRBV29-1 and TRBJ2-4, with TRBD2 matching over 11 bases. Per the germline V gene, CDR1 is SQVTM and CDR2 is ANQGSEA. V lost 3 bases and J lost 8; bases outside the gene matches: 12. The CDR3 has 16 residues.

The V call is TRBV7-2, the J call TRBJ2-5; D remains unclear. The CDR3 length is 11 residues. Germline CDR1 is SGHTA and CDR2 is FQGNSA. The V and J ends lost 6 bases and 5 bases respectively, with 7 bases between them. The CDR3 nucleotides are TGTGCCAGCAGGCTAACGGAGACCCAGTACTTC. Translating it yields CASRLTETQYF.

This sequence joins TRBV18 and TRBJ2-3; 8 bases fit TRBD2. V gave up 2 bases and J gave up 2 bases; unmatched junction bases: 3. The CDR3 length is 15 residues. In germline, CDR1 is KGHSH, CDR2 LQKENI. The CDR3 loop reads CASSPGAGVTDTQYF. The CDR3 nucleotides are TGTGCCAGCTCACCAGGAGCGGGGGTCACAGATACGCAGTATTTT.

The chain joins TRBV11-2 to TRBJ1-1; tentative D call: TRBD1 (6 bases). The CDR3 consists of 15 residues. In germline, CDR1 is SGHAT, CDR2 FQNNGV. Trimming pared 3 bases from V and 1 base from J, leaving 12 bases between. CDR3 amino acids: CASSFSGQSNTEAFF. The CDR3 coding sequence is TGTGCCAGCAGCTTTTCCGGACAGTCGAACACTGAAGCTTTCTTT.

V is TRBV6-6 and J is TRBJ1-2; 8 nucleotides agree with TRBD1. This CDR3 spans 15 amino acids. CDR1 and CDR2 from the germline V gene are MNHNY and SVGAGI (reference sequence). The V segment lost 2 bases and the J segment 4 bases; nucleotides outside the gene matches: 6. CDR3 region: CASSYGSTGGYGYTF. The CDR3 nucleotides are TGTGCCAGCAGTTACGGGAGCACAGGGGGCTATGGCTACACCTTC.

V and J are TRBV9 and TRBJ2-5, with no clear D. The CDR3 runs to 13 residues. Trimming took 4 bases from V and 0 from J, leaving 7 bases between them. Germline CDR1 reads SGDLS; CDR2 reads YYNGEE. CDR3 protein: CASSPQYQETQYF. CDR3 bases: TGTGCCAGCAGCCCCCAGTACCAAGAGACCCAGTACTTC.

This chain connects TRBV7-2 to TRBJ1-1; D not resolved. Trimming cost V 5 bases and J 3 bases, with 10 bases left between them. Per germline, CDR1 SGHTA and CDR2 FQGNSA. CDR3 size: 13 residues. DNA of the CDR3: TGTGCCAGCAGCCCACAGTGGGACACTGAAGCTTTCTTT. Translated, it gives CASSPQWDTEAFF.

V usage is TRBV7-8 and J usage is TRBJ2-1, with 13 bases aligning to TRBD2. Germline V gene sequence: CDR1 SGHVS, CDR2 FQNEAQ. The CDR3 length is 18 residues. The trim removed 4 bases at V and 1 base at J, leaving 7 bases unmatched. CDR3 DNA: TGTGCCAGCAGCTCTAGACTAGCGGGAGGTGGGTCCTACAATGAGCAGTTCTTC. This gives the protein CASSSRLAGGGSYNEQFF.

This clone appeared once. V is TRBV29-1 and J is TRBJ1-4, with TRBD1 matching over 7 bases. V gave up 3 bases and J gave up 8 bases; unmatched junction bases: 12. The CDR3 consists of 15 residues. Germline loops: CDR1 SQVTM, CDR2 ANQGSEA. The CDR3 nucleotides read TGCAGCGTTGATGGGGGTACAGGACAGGTCGAAAAACTGTTTTTT. This codes for CSVDGGTGQVEKLFF.